The source of this T cell receptor (beta chain) is a study of T cell repertoires in cytomegalovirus infection. Study as a whole: Recently identified HLA-C-restricted CMV epitopes and well-studied HLA-B-restricted CMV epitopes were used by the study. CMV infection together with matching HLA type was indicated by public TCR beta signatures.

Study-wide findings and caveats: CMV-specific HLA-C-restricted TCR beta clonotypes dominated the ex vivo response.

Regarding this clonotype: Its antigen is unidentified.

From the reads, TCRdb called clonotypes with MiXCR, one entry per CDR3 protein. The sample has about 920,000 distinct CDR3 sequences, around 32% seen once; the top ten hold around 15%. V lost 5 bases, J lost 8 bases, and 19 bases lay in between. The germline V gene encodes CDR1 SGHVS and CDR2 FNYEAQ. The CDR3 totals 15 residues. The source was cultured CD8+ T cells from PBMCs, collected from culture after CMV antigen stimulation. The clonotype originates from a human donor in good health (CMV status not recorded). Some clones in this sample may be carry-over from other donors' samples. This chain uses TRBV7-6 with TRBJ2-1, with D possibly matching TRBD1 (6 bases). The CDR3 nucleotides are TGTGCCAGCAGCCTCCGGGACAAGGCTGGGGATGAGCAGTTCTTC. This sequence encodes CASSLRDKAGDEQFF.